A single sample gave rise to the 19 T cell receptor beta chains below, sequenced in a study of blood T cell repertoires in COVID-19. Measured with immunoSEQ multiplex PCR; TCRdb has only the in-frame clones, and not every one. The sample contains 250,000 or so clones, 70% to 90% of which appear only once. The specimen sequenced was peripheral blood. Receptor source: a man aged 18 to 29 with active or convalescent COVID-19.

The genes are TRBV18 and TRBJ1-3; possibly TRBD1 for D (6 bases). Germline lookup yields CDR1 KGHSH and CDR2 LQKENI. V was clipped by 3 bases and J by 0 bases, with 12 bases between them. The CDR3 spans 16 residues. This CDR3 is CASSPRTVSSGNTIYF. CDR3 DNA sequence: TGTGCCAGCTCACCGAGGACAGTCAGCTCTGGAAACACCATATATTTT.

V is TRBV9 and J is TRBJ2-7, with a possible D match to TRBD1 (6 bases). The CDR3 length is 14 residues. Germline-derived CDR1 and CDR2 are SGDLS and YYNGEE. The V and J ends lost 3 bases and 3 bases respectively, with 13 bases between them. The CDR3 loop is CASSAPGHGYEQYF. The CDR3 bases are TGTGCCAGCAGCGCCCCGGGACACGGCTACGAGCAGTACTTC. The whole variable domain, filled in from reference TRBV9 and TRBJ2-7, reads DSGVTQTPKHLITATGQRVTLRCSPRSGDLSVYWYQQSLDQGLQFLIQYYNGEERAKGNILERFSAQQFPDLHSELNLSSLELGDSALYFCASSAPGHGYEQYFGPGTRLTVT.

V and J are TRBV7-8 and TRBJ1-1, with D maybe TRBD1 (5 bases). From germline, CDR1 is SGHVS and CDR2 FQNEAQ. V dropped 5 bases and J dropped 1 base, with 17 bases sitting between them. The CDR3 extends over 16 amino acids. CDR3 nucleotide sequence: TGTGCCAGCAGCCAAGAGACTAGACAGAAGAACACTGAAGCTTTCTTT. Its translation is CASSQETRQKNTEAFF.

J is TRBJ2-7 and V is TRBV6-5; D call uncertain. CDR1 and CDR2 (germline): MNHEY, SVGAGI. The CDR3 is 13 residues long. V lost 2 bases, J lost 3 bases, and 8 bases lay in between. CDR3 loop: CASSYRYSYEQYF. Written as DNA, the CDR3 is TGTGCCAGCAGTTACCGTTACAGCTACGAGCAGTACTTC.

The chain links TRBV28 to TRBJ2-3, with 9 bases matching TRBD2. CDR3 length equals 14 residues. V lost 6 bases, J lost 8 bases, and 9 bases stayed unmatched. CDR1 and CDR2 from the germline V gene are MDHEN and SYDVKM. CDR3 protein: CASSRGAGGGTQYF. CDR3 DNA: TGTGCCAGCAGCCGTGGAGCGGGAGGAGGTACGCAGTATTTT. Full variable domain (remainder filled in from reference TRBV28 and TRBJ2-3): DVKVTQSSRYLVKRTGEKVFLECVQDMDHENMFWYRQDPGLGLRLIYFSYDVKMKEKGDIPEGYSVSREKKERFSLILESASTNQTSMYLCASSRGAGGGTQYFGPGTRLTVL.

V is TRBV27 and J is TRBJ1-4; the match to TRBD1 covers 7 bases. Looked up from germline, CDR1 is MNHEY and CDR2 is SMNVEV (reference sequence). Trimming took 5 bases from V and 10 from J; bases not matched to a gene: 7. The CDR3 loop spans 13 amino acids. CDR3 nucleotides: TGTGCCAGCAGTGGCCCCGGGACAGTAAAACTGTTTTTT. It is translated as CASSGPGTVKLFF.

The V and J genes are TRBV7-2 and TRBJ1-1, with D perhaps TRBD1 (5 bases). The CDR3 runs to 13 residues. Germline CDR1 reads SGHTA; CDR2 reads FQGNSA. V lost 3 bases and J lost 8, with 13 bases in between. The CDR3 DNA sequence: TGTGCCAGCAGCTTTGCAGGGTGGGCCGAAGCTTTCTTT. It codes for CASSFAGWAEAFF. Using reference TRBV7-2 and TRBJ1-1 for the parts outside the CDR3, the full variable domain is GAGVSQSPSNKVTEKGKDVELRCDPISGHTALYWYRQSLGQGLEFLIYFQGNSAPDKSGLPSDRFSAERTGGSVSTLTIQRTQQEDSAVYLCASSFAGWAEAFFGQGTRLTVV.

V and J are TRBV5-1 and TRBJ2-7, with 8 positions matching TRBD2. V was pared by 4 bases and J by 6 bases, with 15 bases of the junction left unmatched. The CDR3 contains 16 residues. Germline assignment: CDR1 SGHRS and CDR2 YFSETQ. CDR3 in amino acids: CASSLDTALSGSEQYF. In DNA, the CDR3 is TGCGCCAGCAGCCTCGACACGGCTCTAAGCGGGAGCGAGCAGTACTTC.

V gene TRBV3-1 (or the pseudogene TRBV3-2) combines with J gene TRBJ2-7; maybe TRBD2 (6 bases). V was clipped by 4 bases and J by 1 base, with 8 bases between them. CDR3 length equals 13 residues. Germline V gene sequence: CDR1 LGHDT, CDR2 YNNKEL (reference sequence). The CDR3: CASSRGTSYEQYF. The CDR3 bases are TGTGCCAGCAGCCGGGGGACTTCCTACGAGCAGTACTTC.

J is TRBJ2-1 and V is TRBV28, with D perhaps TRBD2 (6 bases). Germline V gene sequence: CDR1 MDHEN, CDR2 SYDVKM. V lost 0 bases and J 10 bases, leaving 13 bases between the germline ends. The CDR3 spans 14 residues. CDR3 region: CASSLWGLANEQFF. DNA of the CDR3: TGTGCCAGCAGTTTATGGGGCCTAGCGAACGAGCAGTTCTTC.

V usage is TRBV7-8 and J usage is TRBJ2-5; D remains ambiguous. The CDR3 spans 14 residues. The germline V and J ends were trimmed by 1 base and 2 bases, with 8 bases remaining between them. Germline values: CDR1 SGHVS, CDR2 FQNEAQ. The CDR3 DNA follows: TGTGCCAGCAGCTTAGATGGGCCACAAGAGACCCAGTACTTC. Its protein product is CASSLDGPQETQYF.

This clone was observed a few times. This chain connects TRBV7-2 to TRBJ1-5, with 10 bases that match TRBD1. The V segment lost 5 bases and the J segment 4 bases; nucleotides outside the gene matches: 8. CDR1 is SGHTA, CDR2 FQGNSA, per germline. The CDR3 spans 16 residues. The CDR3 sequence is CASSRSPGQGNQPQHF. CDR3 coding DNA: TGTGCCAGCAGCCGGTCACCGGGACAGGGGAATCAGCCCCAGCATTTT.

The chain employs TRBV6-2 or TRBV6-3 and TRBJ1-1; 8 bases map to TRBD1. Losses at the gene ends were 5 bases for V and 6 bases for J; bases not matched to a gene: 5. Germline CDR1 and CDR2: MNHEY and SVGEGT. The CDR3 loop spans 13 amino acids. The CDR3 spells CASSTTTGAEAFF. DNA of the CDR3: TGTGCCAGCAGTACCACGACAGGGGCTGAAGCTTTCTTT.

V is TRBV29-1 and J is TRBJ1-4; maybe TRBD1 (5 bases). CDR1 and CDR2 (germline): SQVTM, ANQGSEA. The V end lost 8 bases, the J end lost 0 bases, and 10 bases lay between the germline ends. There are 13 residues in the CDR3. The CDR3 DNA reads as TGCAGCACCGGGGGTACAACTAATGAAAAACTGTTTTTT. Protein: CSTGGTTNEKLFF.

This chain connects TRBV6-6 to TRBJ1-3, with D possibly TRBD1 on 6 matching bases. V dropped 4 bases and J dropped 3 bases, with 13 bases sitting between them. The germline V gene encodes CDR1 MNHNY and CDR2 SVGAGI (reference sequence). CDR3 length: 15 residues. In DNA form, the CDR3 reads TGTGCCAGCAGTTCGGGACAAGCCCATGGAAACACCATATATTTT. Translated: CASSSGQAHGNTIYF.

V gene TRBV18 combines with J gene TRBJ2-1; 9 bases map to TRBD2. V shed 4 bases and J 4 bases; nucleotides not matched to a gene: 2. Germline CDR1 and CDR2: KGHSH and LQKENI. CDR3 length equals 14 residues. The DNA of the CDR3 is TGTGCCAGCTCACTAGCGGGAGAATACAATGAGCAGTTCTTC. Translated, it gives CASSLAGEYNEQFF.

The chain couples TRBV29-1 to TRBJ1-2; D is uncertain. Between the trimmed V and J ends, which lost 4 bases and 0 bases, there was a span of 9 bases. Germline lookup yields CDR1 SQVTM and CDR2 ANQGSEA. The CDR3 totals 13 residues. CDR3 nucleotide sequence: TGCAGCGTTGCACTTACGACTAACTATGGCTACACCTTC. This encodes CSVALTTNYGYTF. The full variable domain, in which reference TRBV29-1 and TRBJ1-2 provide the parts outside the CDR3, is SAVISQKPSRDICQRGTSLTIQCQVDSQVTMMFWYRQQPGQSLTLIATANQGSEATYESGFVIDKFPISRPNLTFSTLTVSNMSPEDSSIYLCSVALTTNYGYTFGSGTRLTVV.

The chain is built from TRBV9 and TRBJ1-1, with a weak D call TRBD1 (5 bases). Germline V gene sequence: CDR1 SGDLS, CDR2 YYNGEE. The germline V and J ends were trimmed by 1 base and 7 bases, with 17 bases remaining between them. The CDR3 totals 15 residues. The CDR3 is CASSVRGELLNEAFF. CDR3 DNA sequence: TGTGCCAGCAGCGTACGGGGGGAGTTGTTAAATGAAGCTTTCTTT.

The V gene is TRBV28, the J gene TRBJ2-7, with D possibly TRBD1 on 6 matching bases. The CDR3 has 14 residues. Germline CDR1 and CDR2: MDHEN and SYDVKM. Trimming removed 5 bases at V and 2 bases at J, with 13 bases between. The CDR3 loop is CASSPPRQAYEQYF. The DNA of the CDR3 is TGTGCCAGCAGTCCTCCCCGACAGGCCTACGAGCAGTACTTC.